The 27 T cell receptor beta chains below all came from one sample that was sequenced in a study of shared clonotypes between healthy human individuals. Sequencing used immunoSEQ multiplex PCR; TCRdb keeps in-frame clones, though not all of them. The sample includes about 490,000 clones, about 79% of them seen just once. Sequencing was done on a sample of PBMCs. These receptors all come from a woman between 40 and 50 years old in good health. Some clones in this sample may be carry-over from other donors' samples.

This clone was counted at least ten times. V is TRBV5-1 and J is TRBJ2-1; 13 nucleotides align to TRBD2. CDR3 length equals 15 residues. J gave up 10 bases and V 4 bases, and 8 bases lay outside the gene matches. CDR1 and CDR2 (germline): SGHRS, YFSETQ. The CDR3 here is CASSPWTSGRGEQFF. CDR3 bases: TGCGCCAGCAGCCCCTGGACTAGCGGGAGAGGAGAGCAGTTCTTC.

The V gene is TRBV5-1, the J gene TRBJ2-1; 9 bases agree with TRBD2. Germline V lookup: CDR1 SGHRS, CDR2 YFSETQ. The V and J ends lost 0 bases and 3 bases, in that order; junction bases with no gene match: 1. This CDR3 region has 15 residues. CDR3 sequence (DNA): TGCGCCAGCAGCTTGGGGACTAGCGACTACAATGAGCAGTTCTTC. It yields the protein CASSLGTSDYNEQFF.

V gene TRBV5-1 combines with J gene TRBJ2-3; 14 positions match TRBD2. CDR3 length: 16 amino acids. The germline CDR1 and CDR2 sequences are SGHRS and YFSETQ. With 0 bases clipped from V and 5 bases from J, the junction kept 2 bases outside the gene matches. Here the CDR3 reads CASSLGLAGGRDTQYF. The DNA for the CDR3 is TGCGCCAGCAGCTTGGGACTAGCGGGAGGGCGAGATACGCAGTATTTT.

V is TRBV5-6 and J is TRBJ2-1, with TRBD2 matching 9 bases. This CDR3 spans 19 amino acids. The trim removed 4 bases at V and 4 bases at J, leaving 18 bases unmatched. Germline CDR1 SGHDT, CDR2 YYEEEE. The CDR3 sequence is CASSPSLVSGSPHYNEQFF. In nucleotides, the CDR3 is TGTGCCAGCAGCCCGTCTTTGGTTAGCGGGAGCCCCCATTACAATGAGCAGTTCTTC.

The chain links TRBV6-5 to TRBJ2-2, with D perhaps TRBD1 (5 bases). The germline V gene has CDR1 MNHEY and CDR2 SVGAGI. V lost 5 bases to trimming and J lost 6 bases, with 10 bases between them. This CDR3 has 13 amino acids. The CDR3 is CASSIRVPGELFF. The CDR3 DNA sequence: TGTGCCAGCAGTATCAGGGTACCCGGGGAGCTGTTTTTT.

The DNA of the CDR3 is TGTGCCAGCAGCTCCTATGAGGGAGGCACAGATACGCAGTATTTT. It encodes CASSSYEGGTDTQYF. This chain links TRBV7-9 with TRBJ2-3, with a tentative D call TRBD2 (5 bases). Trimming removed 4 bases at V and 1 base at J, with 12 bases between. This CDR3 spans 15 amino acids. The V gene's germline CDR1 is SEHNR and CDR2 FQNEAQ (reference sequence).

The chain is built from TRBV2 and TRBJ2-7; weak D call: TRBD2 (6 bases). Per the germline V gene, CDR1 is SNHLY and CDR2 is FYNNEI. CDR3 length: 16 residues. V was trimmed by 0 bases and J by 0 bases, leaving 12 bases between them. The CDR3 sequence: CASSEALLAFSYEQYF. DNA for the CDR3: TGTGCCAGCAGTGAAGCGCTTCTAGCGTTCTCCTACGAGCAGTACTTC. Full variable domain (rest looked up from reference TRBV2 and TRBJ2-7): EPEVTQTPSHQVTQMGQEVILRCVPISNHLYFYWYRQILGQKVEFLVSFYNNEISEKSEIFDDQFSVERPDGSNFTLKIRSTKLEDSAMYFCASSEALLAFSYEQYFGPGTRLTVT.

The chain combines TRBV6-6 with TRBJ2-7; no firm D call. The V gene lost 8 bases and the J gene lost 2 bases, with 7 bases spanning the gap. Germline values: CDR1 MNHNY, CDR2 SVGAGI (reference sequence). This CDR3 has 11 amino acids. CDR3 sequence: CASGRAYEQYF. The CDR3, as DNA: TGTGCCAGCGGGCGAGCCTACGAGCAGTACTTC.

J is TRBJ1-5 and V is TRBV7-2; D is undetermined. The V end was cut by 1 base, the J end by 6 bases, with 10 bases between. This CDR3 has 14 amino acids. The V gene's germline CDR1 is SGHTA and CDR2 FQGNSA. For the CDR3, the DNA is TGTGCCAGCAGCTTAGAGGCAGGTGGTCAGCCCCAGCATTTT. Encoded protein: CASSLEAGGQPQHF.

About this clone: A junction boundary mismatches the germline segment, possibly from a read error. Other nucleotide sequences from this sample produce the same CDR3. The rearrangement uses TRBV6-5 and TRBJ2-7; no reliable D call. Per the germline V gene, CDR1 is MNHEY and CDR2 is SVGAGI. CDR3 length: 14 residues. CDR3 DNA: TGTGCCAGCAGGGCTCTTGTCCCCCCCTACGAACAGTACTTC. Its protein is CASRALVPPYEQYF.

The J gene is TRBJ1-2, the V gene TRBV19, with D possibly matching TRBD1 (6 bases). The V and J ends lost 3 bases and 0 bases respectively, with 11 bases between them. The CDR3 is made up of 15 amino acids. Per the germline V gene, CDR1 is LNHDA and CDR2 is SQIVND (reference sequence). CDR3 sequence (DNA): TGTGCCAGTAGTATTTGGGACACTACTAACTATGGCTACACCTTC. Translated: CASSIWDTTNYGYTF. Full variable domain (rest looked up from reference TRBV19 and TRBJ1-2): DGGITQSPKYLFRKEGQNVTLSCEQNLNHDAMYWYRQDPGQGLRLIYYSQIVNDFQKGDIAEGYSVSREKKESFPLTVTSAQKNPTAFYLCASSIWDTTNYGYTFGSGTRLTVV.

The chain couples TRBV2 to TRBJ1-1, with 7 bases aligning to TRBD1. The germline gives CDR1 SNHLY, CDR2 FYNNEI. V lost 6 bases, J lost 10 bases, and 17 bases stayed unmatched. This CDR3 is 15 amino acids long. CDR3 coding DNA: TGTGCCAGCAGGAAACAGACAGGGCTCCATTTTTCAGCTTTCTTT. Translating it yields CASRKQTGLHFSAFF.

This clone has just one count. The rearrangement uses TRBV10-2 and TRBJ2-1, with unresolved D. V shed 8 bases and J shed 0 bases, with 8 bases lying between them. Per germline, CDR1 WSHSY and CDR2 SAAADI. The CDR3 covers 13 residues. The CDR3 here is CASGPNSYNEQFF. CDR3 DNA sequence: TGCGCCAGCGGGCCCAACTCCTACAATGAGCAGTTCTTC.

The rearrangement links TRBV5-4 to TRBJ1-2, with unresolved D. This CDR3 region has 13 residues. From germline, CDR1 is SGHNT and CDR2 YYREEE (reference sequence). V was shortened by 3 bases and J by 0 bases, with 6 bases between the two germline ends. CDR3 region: CASSSGANYGYTF. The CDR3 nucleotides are TGTGCCAGCAGCTCCGGCGCTAACTATGGCTACACCTTC.

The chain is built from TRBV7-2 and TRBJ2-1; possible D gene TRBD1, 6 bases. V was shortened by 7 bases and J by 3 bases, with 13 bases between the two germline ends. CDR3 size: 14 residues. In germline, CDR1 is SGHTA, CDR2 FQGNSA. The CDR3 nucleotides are TGTGCCAGCAACTCGGCAGGGGTCTACAATGAGCAGTTCTTC. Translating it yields CASNSAGVYNEQFF.

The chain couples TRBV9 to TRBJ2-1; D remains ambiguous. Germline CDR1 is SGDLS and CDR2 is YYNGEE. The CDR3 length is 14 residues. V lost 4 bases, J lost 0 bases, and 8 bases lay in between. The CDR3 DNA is TGTGCCAGCAGCACGTATAGCTCCTACAATGAGCAGTTCTTC. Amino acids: CASSTYSSYNEQFF. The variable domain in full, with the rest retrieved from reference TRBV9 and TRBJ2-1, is DSGVTQTPKHLITATGQRVTLRCSPRSGDLSVYWYQQSLDQGLQFLIQYYNGEERAKGNILERFSAQQFPDLHSELNLSSLELGDSALYFCASSTYSSYNEQFFGPGTRLTVL.

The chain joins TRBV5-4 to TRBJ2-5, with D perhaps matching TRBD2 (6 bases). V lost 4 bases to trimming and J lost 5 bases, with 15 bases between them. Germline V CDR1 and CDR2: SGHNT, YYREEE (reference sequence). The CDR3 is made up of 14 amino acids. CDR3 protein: CASSISGTVETQYF. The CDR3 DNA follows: TGTGCCAGCAGCATCTCCGGGACTGTGGAGACCCAGTACTTC.

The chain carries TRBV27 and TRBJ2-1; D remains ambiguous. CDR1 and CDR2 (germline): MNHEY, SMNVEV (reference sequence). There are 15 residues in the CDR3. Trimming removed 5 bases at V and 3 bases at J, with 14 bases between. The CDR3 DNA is TGTGCCAGCAGTCAACCTGGTCCGATCTACAATGAGCAGTTCTTC. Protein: CASSQPGPIYNEQFF.

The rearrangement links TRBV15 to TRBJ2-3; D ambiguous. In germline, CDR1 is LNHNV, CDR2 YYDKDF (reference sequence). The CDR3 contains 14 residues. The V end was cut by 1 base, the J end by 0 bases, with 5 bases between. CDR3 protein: CATSRVQSTDTQYF. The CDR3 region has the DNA TGTGCCACCAGCAGAGTGCAGAGCACAGATACGCAGTATTTT.

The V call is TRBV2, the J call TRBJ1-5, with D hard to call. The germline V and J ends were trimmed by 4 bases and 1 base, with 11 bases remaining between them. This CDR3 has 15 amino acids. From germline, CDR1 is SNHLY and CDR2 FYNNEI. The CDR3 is CASSGEVISNQPQHF. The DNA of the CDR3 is TGTGCCAGCAGTGGGGAGGTTATAAGCAATCAGCCCCAGCATTTT. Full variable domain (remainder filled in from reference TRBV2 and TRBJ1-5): EPEVTQTPSHQVTQMGQEVILRCVPISNHLYFYWYRQILGQKVEFLVSFYNNEISEKSEIFDDQFSVERPDGSNFTLKIRSTKLEDSAMYFCASSGEVISNQPQHFGDGTRLSIL.

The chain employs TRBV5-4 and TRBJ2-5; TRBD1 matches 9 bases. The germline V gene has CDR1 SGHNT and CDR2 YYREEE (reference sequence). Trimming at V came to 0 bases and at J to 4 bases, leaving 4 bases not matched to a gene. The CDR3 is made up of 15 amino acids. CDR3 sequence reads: CASSLDATGGETQYF. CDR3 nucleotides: TGTGCCAGCAGCTTGGATGCGACAGGGGGAGAGACCCAGTACTTC. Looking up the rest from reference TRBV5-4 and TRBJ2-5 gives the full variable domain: ETGVTQSPTHLIKTRGQQVTLRCSSQSGHNTVSWYQQALGQGPQFIFQYYREEENGRGNFPPRFSGLQFPNYSSELNVNALELDDSALYLCASSLDATGGETQYFGPGTRLLVL.

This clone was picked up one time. The CDR3 spells CASSLEGWNEQFF. The CDR3 region has the DNA TGTGCCAGCAGCTTAGAGGGATGGAATGAGCAGTTCTTC. J is TRBJ2-1 and V is TRBV7-2; unclear D gene. The V and J ends lost 1 base and 7 bases respectively, with 8 bases between them. The CDR3 has 13 amino acids. The V gene's germline CDR1 is SGHTA and CDR2 FQGNSA.

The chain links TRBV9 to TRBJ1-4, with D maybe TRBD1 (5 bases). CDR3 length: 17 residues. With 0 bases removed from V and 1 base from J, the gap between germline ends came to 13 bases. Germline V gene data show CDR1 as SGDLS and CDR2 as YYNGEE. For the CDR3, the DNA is TGTGCCAGCAGCGTAGACGGGACTCGAAAAACTAATGAAAAACTGTTTTTT. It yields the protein CASSVDGTRKTNEKLFF.

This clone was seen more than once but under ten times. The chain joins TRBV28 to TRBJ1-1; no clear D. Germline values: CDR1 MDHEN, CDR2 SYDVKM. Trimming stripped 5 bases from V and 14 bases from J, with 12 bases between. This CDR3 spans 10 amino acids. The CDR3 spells CASSARHPFF. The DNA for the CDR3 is TGTGCCAGCAGTGCAAGACACCCCTTCTTT.

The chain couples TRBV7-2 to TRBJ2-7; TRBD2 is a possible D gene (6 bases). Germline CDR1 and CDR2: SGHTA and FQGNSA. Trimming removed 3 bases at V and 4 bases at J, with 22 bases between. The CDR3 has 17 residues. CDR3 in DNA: TGTGCCAGCAGCTTGAGGAGTGCCGGGAGAATAATTTACGAGCAGTACTTC. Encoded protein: CASSLRSAGRIIYEQYF.

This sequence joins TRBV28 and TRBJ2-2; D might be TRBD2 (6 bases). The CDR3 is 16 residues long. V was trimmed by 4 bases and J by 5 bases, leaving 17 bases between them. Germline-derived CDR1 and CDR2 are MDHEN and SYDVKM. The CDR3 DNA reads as TGTGCCAGCAGTTCTACTAGCCGGGTGTGGACCGGGGAGCTGTTTTTT. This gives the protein CASSSTSRVWTGELFF.

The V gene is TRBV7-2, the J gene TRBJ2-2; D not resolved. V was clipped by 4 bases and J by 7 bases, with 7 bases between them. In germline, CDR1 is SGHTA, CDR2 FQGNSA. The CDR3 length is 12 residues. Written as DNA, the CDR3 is TGTGCCAGCAGCTCCCGTTTCGGGGAGCTGTTTTTT. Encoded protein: CASSSRFGELFF.